The T cell receptor beta chain under discussion was sequenced for a study of T cells in Graves' hyperthyroidism and ophthalmopathy. TCR beta CDR3 region amplification was performed from RNA transcripts. A set of HTBI primers served as the primers for a first-round RT-PCR of the TCR CDR3. TCRdb recomputed calls from the multiplex PCR reads with MiXCR, one row per CDR3 protein. The table shows around 400,000 distinct CDR3 sequences, with around 15% occurring only once. Study-level findings and limits: Blood also carried most thyroid clonotypes expanded above 0.001.

Losses at the gene ends were 0 bases for V and 7 bases for J; bases not matched to a gene: 14. The CDR3 length is 18 residues. Germline CDR1 is SGHNT and CDR2 is YYREEE (reference sequence). Orbital computed tomography, thyroid ultrasound, serum thyroxine and TRAb, and clinical symptoms together informed the diagnoses. Concerning this clonotype itself: Its antigen is as yet unknown.

The clonotype comes from a woman aged 55-69 years with Graves' ophthalmopathy. The chain couples TRBV5-4 to TRBJ2-7; TRBD2 matches at 12 bases. The specimen was blood. The CDR3 sequence is CASSLEATSGSYLGEQYF. The DNA for the CDR3 is TGTGCCAGCAGCTTGGAGGCGACTAGCGGGAGCTATCTTGGGGAGCAGTACTTC.